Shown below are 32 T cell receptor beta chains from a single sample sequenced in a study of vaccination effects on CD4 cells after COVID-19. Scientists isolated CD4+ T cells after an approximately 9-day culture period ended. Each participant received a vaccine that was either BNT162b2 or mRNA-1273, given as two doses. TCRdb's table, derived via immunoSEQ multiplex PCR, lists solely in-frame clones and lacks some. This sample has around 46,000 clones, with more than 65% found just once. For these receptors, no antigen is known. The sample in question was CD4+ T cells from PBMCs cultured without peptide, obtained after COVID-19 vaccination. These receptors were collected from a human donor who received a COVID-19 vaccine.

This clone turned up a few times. In DNA form, the CDR3 reads TGTGCCAGCAGCTTAGGACAGGGCTATGGCTACACCTTC. Translated, it gives CASSLGQGYGYTF. The genes are TRBV7-8 and TRBJ1-2; 7 nucleotides line up with TRBD1. J gave up 4 bases and V 1 base, and 0 bases lay outside the gene matches. This CDR3 is 13 amino acids long. Per the germline V gene, CDR1 is SGHVS and CDR2 is FQNEAQ.

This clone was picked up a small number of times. The DNA for the CDR3 is TGCGCCAGCAGCTTGGCGCCAGGGAGCGCAAACACCATATATTTT. Amino acids: CASSLAPGSANTIYF. The V gene is TRBV5-1, the J gene TRBJ1-3, with a possible D match to TRBD1 (5 bases). CDR1 is SGHRS, CDR2 YFSETQ, per germline. The CDR3 has 15 amino acids. V gave up 0 bases and J gave up 6 bases, with 13 bases separating them.

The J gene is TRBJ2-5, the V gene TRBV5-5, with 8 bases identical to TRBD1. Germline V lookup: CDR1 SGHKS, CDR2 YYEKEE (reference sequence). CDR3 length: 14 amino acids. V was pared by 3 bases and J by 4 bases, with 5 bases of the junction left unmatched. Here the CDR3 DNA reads TGTGCCAGCAGCTCCCGGACAGGGACAGAGACCCAGTACTTC. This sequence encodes CASSSRTGTETQYF.

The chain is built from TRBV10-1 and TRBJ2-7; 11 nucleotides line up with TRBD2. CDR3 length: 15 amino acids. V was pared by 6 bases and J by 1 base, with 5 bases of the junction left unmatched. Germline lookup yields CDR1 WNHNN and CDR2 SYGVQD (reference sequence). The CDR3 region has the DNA TGCGCCAGCAGGGCGACTAGCGGGGTGTCCTACGAGCAGTACTTC. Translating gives CASRATSGVSYEQYF.

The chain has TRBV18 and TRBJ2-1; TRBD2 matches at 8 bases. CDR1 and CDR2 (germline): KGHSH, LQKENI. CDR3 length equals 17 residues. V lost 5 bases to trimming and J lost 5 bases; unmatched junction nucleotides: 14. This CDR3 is CASSARQGLANHNEQFF. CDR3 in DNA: TGTGCCAGCTCAGCCCGCCAAGGACTAGCAAACCACAATGAGCAGTTCTTC.

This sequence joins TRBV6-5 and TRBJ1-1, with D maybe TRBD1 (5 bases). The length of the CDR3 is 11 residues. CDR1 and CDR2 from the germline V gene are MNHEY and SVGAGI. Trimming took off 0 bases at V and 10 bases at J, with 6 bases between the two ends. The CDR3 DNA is TGTGCCAGCAGTTACTCCGGGGCAGCTTTCTTT. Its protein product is CASSYSGAAFF.

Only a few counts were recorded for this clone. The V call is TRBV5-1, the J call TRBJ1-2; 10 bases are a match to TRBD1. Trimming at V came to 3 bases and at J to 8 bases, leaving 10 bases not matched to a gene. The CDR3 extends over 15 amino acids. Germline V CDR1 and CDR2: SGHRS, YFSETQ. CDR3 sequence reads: CASSSATGTGEGYTF. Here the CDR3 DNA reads TGCGCCAGCAGCTCGGCGACCGGGACAGGGGAAGGCTACACCTTC.

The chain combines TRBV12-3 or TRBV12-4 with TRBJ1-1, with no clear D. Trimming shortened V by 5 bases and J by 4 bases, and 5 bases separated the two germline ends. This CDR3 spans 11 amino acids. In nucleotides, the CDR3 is TGTGCCAGCAGTGCTATCACTGAAGCTTTCTTT. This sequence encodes CASSAITEAFF.

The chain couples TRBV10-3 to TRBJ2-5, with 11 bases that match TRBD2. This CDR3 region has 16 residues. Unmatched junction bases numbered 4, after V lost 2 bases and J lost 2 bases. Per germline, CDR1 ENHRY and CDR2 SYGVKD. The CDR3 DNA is TGTGCCATCAGTGAGCTGACTAGCGGGGAACAAGAGACCCAGTACTTC. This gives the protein CAISELTSGEQETQYF.

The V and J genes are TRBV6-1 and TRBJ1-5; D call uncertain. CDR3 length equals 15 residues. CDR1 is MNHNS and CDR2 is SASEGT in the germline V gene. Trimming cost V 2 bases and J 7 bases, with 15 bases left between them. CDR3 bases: TGTGCCAGCAGTGAAAGTTCAAGGGATGGACAGCCCCAGCATTTT. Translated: CASSESSRDGQPQHF.

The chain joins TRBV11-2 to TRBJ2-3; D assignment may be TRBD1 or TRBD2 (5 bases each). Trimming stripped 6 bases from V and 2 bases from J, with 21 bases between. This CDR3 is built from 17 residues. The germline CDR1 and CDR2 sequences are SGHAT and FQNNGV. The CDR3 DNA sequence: TGTGCCAGCAGGTCAGCCAGGGCTAGCCCTCCCACAGATACGCAGTATTTT. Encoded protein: CASRSARASPPTDTQYF.

In nucleotides, the CDR3 is TGTGCCAGCAGCCGTAACAGCGCGAACACTGAAGCTTTCTTT. It is translated as CASSRNSANTEAFF. The V call is TRBV5-4, the J call TRBJ1-1, with D uncertain. The CDR3 is made up of 14 amino acids. CDR1 and CDR2 (germline): SGHNT, YYREEE (reference sequence). The V and J ends lost 4 bases and 1 base respectively, with 11 bases between them.

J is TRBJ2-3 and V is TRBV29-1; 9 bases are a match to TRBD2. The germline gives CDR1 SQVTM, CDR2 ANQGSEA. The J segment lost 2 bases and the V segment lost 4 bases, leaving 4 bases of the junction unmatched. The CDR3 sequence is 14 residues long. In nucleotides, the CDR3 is TGCAGCGTTGCAAGCGGGGGGACCACAGATACGCAGTATTTT. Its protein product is CSVASGGTTDTQYF.

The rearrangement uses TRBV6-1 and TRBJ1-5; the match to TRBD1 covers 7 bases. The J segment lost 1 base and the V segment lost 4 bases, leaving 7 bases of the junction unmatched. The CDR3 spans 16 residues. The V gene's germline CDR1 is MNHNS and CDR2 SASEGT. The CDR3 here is CASSANMDRSNQPQHF. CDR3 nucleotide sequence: TGTGCCAGCAGTGCTAACATGGACAGGAGCAATCAGCCCCAGCATTTT.

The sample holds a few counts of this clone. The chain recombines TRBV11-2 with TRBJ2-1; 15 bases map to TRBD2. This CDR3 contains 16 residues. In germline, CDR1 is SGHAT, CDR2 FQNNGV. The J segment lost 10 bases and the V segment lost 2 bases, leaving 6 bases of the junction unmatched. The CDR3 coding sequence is TGTGCCAGCAGCTTAAGGACTAGCGGGAGGGTCGGGGAGCAGTTCTTC. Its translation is CASSLRTSGRVGEQFF.

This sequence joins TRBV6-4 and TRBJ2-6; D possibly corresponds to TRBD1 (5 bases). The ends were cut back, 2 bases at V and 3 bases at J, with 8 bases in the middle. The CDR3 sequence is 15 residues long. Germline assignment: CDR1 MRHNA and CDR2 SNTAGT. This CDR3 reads CASSDGAGGANVLTF. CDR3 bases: TGTGCCAGCAGTGACGGGGCTGGTGGGGCCAACGTCCTGACTTTC.

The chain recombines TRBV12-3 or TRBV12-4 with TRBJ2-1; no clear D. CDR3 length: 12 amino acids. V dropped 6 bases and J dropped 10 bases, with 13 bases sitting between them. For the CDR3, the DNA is TGTGCCAGCAGGCGTTCAGTTTCCGAGCAGTTCTTC. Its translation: CASRRSVSEQFF.

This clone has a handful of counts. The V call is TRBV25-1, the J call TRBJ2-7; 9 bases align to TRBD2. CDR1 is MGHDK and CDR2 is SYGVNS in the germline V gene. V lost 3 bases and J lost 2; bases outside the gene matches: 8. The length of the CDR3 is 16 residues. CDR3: CASSDPRLAAPYEQYF. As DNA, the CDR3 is TGTGCCAGCAGTGACCCGCGACTAGCGGCCCCCTACGAGCAGTACTTC.

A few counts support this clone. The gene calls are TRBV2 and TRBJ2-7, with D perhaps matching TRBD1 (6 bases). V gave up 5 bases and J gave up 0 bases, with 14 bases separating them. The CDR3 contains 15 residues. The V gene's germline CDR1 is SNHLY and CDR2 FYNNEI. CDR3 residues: CASSPTGRSSYEQYF. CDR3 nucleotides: TGTGCCAGCAGTCCCACAGGGCGAAGCTCCTACGAGCAGTACTTC.

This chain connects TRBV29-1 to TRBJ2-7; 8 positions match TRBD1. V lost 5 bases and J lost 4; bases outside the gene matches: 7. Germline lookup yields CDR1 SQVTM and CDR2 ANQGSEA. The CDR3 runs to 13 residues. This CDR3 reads CSVLGDRGYEQYF. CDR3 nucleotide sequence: TGCAGCGTTCTTGGAGACAGGGGTTACGAGCAGTACTTC.

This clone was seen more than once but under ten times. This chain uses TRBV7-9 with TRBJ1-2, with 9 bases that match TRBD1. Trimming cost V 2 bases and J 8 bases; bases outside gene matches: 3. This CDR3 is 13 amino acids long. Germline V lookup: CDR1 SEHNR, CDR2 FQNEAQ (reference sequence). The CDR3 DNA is TGTGCCAGCAGCTTACGCGGGACAGGGGGCTACACCTTC. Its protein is CASSLRGTGGYTF. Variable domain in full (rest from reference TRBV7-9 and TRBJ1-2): DTGVSQNPRHKITKRGQNVTFRCDPISEHNRLYWYRQTLGQGPEFLTYFQNEAQLEKSRLLSDRFSAERPKGSFSTLEIQRTEQGDSAMYLCASSLRGTGGYTFGSGTRLTVV.

This CDR3 is CAWSVNSPLHF. The CDR3 bases are TGTGCCTGGAGTGTAAACAGCCCCCTCCACTTT. The chain combines TRBV30 with TRBJ1-6, with no clear D. There are 11 residues in the CDR3. V was clipped by 0 bases and J by 13 bases, with 7 bases between them. Germline V gives CDR1 GTSNPN, CDR2 SVGIG (reference sequence).

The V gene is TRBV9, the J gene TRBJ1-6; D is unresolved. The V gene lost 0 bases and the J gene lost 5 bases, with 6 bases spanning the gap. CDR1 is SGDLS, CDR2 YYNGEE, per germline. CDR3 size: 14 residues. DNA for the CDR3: TGTGCCAGCAGCGTAGGGGGTAATAATTCACCCCTCCACTTT. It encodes CASSVGGNNSPLHF.

CDR3 region: CASTRAEGYTF. CDR3 DNA sequence: TGTGCCAGCACGAGGGCTGAAGGCTACACCTTC. The chain links TRBV6-5 to TRBJ1-2; D is uncertain. CDR1 and CDR2 from the germline V gene are MNHEY and SVGAGI. V gave up 7 bases and J gave up 8 bases, with 11 bases separating them. The CDR3 extends over 11 amino acids.

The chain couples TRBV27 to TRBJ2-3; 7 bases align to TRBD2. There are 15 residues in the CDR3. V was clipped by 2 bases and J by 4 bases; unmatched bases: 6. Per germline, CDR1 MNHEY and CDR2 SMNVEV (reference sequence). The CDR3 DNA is TGTGCCAGCAGTTTAGGCGGGAGAAGAGCAGATACGCAGTATTTT. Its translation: CASSLGGRRADTQYF.

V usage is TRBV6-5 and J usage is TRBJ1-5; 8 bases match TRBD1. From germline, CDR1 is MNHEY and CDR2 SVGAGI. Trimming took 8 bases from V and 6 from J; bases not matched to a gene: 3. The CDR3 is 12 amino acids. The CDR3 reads CASWTGTQPQHF. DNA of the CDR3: TGTGCCAGCTGGACAGGGACTCAGCCCCAGCATTTT.

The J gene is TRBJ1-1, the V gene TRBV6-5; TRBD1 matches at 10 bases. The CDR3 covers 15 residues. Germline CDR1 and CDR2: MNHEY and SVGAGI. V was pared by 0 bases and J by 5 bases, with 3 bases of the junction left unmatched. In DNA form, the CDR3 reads TGTGCCAGCAGTTACTCCGGGACAGGGGAAACTGAAGCTTTCTTT. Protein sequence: CASSYSGTGETEAFF.

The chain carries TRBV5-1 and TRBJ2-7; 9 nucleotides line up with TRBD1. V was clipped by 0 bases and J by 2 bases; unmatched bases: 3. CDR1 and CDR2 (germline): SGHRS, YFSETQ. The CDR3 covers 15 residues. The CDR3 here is CASSLATGGTYEQYF. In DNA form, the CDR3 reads TGCGCCAGCAGCTTGGCCACAGGGGGCACCTACGAGCAGTACTTC.

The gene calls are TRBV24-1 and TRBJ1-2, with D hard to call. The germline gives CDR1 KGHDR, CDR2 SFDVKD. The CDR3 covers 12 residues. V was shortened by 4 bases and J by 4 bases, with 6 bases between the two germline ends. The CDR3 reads CATSESSYGYTF. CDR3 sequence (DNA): TGTGCCACCAGTGAAAGTAGCTATGGCTACACCTTC.

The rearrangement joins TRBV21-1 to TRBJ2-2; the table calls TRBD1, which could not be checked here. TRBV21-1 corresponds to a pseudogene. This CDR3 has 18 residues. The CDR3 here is CASSQKPGHRTNTGELFF. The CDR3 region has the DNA TGTGCCAGCAGCCAAAAACCGGGACACCGAACGAACACCGGGGAGCTGTTTTTT.

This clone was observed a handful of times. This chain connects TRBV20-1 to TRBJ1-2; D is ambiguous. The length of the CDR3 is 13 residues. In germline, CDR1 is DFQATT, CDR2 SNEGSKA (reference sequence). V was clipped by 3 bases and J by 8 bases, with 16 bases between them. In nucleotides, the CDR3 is TGCAGTGCTAGTATAGTTCAAGGTGGGGGCTACACCTTC. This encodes CSASIVQGGGYTF.

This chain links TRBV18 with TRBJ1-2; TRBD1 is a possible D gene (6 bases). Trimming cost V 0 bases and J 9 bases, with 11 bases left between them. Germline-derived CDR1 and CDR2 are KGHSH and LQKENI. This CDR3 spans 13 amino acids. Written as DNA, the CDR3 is TGTGCCAGCTCACCACCGGAGAGGGGGAGCTACACCTTC. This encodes CASSPPERGSYTF.